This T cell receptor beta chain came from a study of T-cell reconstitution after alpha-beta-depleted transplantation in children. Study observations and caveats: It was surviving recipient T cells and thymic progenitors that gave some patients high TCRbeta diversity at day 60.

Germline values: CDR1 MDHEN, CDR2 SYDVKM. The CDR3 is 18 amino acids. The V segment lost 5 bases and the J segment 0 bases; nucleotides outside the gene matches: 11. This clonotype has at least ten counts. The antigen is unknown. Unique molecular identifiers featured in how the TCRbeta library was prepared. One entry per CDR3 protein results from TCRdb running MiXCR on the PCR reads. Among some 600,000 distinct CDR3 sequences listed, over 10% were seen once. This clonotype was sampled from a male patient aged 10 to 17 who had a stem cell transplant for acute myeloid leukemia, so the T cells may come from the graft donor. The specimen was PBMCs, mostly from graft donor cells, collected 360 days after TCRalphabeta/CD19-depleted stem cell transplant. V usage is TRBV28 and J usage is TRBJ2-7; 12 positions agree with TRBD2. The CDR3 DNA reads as TGTGCCAGCAGTGGCGCCGGGACTAGCGGGTTAAGCTCCTACGAGCAGTACTTC. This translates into CASSGAGTSGLSSYEQYF. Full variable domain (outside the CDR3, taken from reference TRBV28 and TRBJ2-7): DVKVTQSSRYLVKRTGEKVFLECVQDMDHENMFWYRQDPGLGLRLIYFSYDVKMKEKGDIPEGYSVSREKKERFSLILESASTNQTSMYLCASSGAGTSGLSSYEQYFGPGTRLTVT.